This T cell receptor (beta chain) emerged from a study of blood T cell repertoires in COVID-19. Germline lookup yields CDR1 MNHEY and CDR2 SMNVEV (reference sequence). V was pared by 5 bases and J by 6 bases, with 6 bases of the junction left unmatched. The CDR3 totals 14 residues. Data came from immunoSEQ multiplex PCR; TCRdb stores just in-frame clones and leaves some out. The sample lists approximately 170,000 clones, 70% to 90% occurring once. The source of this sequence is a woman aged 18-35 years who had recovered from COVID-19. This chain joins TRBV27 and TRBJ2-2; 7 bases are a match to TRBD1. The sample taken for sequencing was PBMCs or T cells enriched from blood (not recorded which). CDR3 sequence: CASSLDRVAGELFF. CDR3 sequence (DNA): TGTGCCAGCAGTCTTGACAGGGTCGCCGGGGAGCTGTTTTTT.